The clone carrying this T cell receptor beta chain was recorded at least ten times. The CDR3 loop spans 11 amino acids. V shed 3 bases, J shed 10 bases, and the junction held 3 bases outside the gene matches. CDR1 SQVTM and CDR2 ANQGSEA come from the germline V gene. This sample was included in a study of shared clonotypes between healthy human individuals. The data were produced by immunoSEQ multiplex PCR, yet TCRdb's version contains in-frame clones alone and is incomplete. The sample has approximately 1.1 million clones, around 78% seen once; the top ten hold approximately 0.56%. The rearrangement links TRBV29-1 to TRBJ2-1; TRBD2 agrees at 7 bases. The sample consisted of memory CD4+ T cells from PBMCs. Subset noted: CD45RA-negative fraction. This clonotype was obtained from a man aged 18 to 30 in good health. Some clones in this sample may be carry-over from other donors' samples. CDR3 in DNA: TGCAGCGTTGAGGGGGGGAGGGAGCAGTTCTTC. Protein: CSVEGGREQFF.